Following are 6 T cell receptor beta chains from one sample sequenced in a study of post-analysis software for immune sequencing data. Broader study findings: Patients used about 5 TRBV segments, including TRBV5-6, TRBV5-1 and TRBV20-1, more often than controls.

No antigen has been assigned to these receptors. Unique molecular identifiers had been added to the TCR beta cDNA libraries. Each CDR3 protein is one row after TCRdb ran MiXCR on the PCR reads. The table has over 700,000 distinct CDR3 sequences, roughly 29% seen once. The sequenced sample was blood. Receptors originate from a girl aged 5 to 17 with multiple sclerosis.

The rearrangement links TRBV24-1 to TRBJ2-2; 7 bases match TRBD2. Looked up from germline, CDR1 is KGHDR and CDR2 is SFDVKD. V gave up 4 bases and J gave up 6 bases; unmatched junction bases: 7. The CDR3 has 15 residues. In nucleotides, the CDR3 is TGTGCCACCAGTGAATGGCGGGAGAGCGCCGGGGAGCTGTTTTTT. Protein product: CATSEWRESAGELFF.

This clonotype turned up a few times. This CDR3 reads CASSRTSAWEQFF. The DNA of the CDR3 is TGTGCCAGCAGTCGGACTAGCGCCTGGGAGCAGTTCTTC. V is TRBV6-5 and J is TRBJ2-1; 9 bases map to TRBD2. The CDR3 totals 13 residues. CDR1 is MNHEY, CDR2 SVGAGI, per germline. With V trimmed by 5 bases and J by 10 bases, 6 bases remained unmatched.

The V call is TRBV4-3, the J call TRBJ2-3; 9 bases agree with TRBD2. The CDR3 is 17 residues long. Germline V gives CDR1 LGHNA, CDR2 YSLEER. Trimming removed 0 bases from V and 4 bases from J; junction bases left unmatched: 8. The CDR3 loop reads CASSQDFAGGLADTQYF. The CDR3 DNA reads as TGCGCCAGCAGCCAAGATTTCGCGGGAGGGCTGGCAGATACGCAGTATTTT.

V usage is TRBV2 and J usage is TRBJ2-1, with TRBD2 matching over 10 bases. Germline V CDR1 and CDR2: SNHLY, FYNNEI. Unmatched junction bases numbered 11, after V lost 1 base and J lost 8 bases. CDR3 length: 17 amino acids. The CDR3 sequence is CASSEVLPSGSVYEQFF. CDR3 DNA sequence: TGTGCCAGCAGTGAAGTACTGCCTAGCGGGAGTGTCTATGAGCAGTTCTTC.

The chain recombines TRBV11-2 with TRBJ1-6; D is possibly TRBD1 (6 bases). This CDR3 is built from 14 residues. Trimming took 5 bases from V and 9 from J, leaving 14 bases between them. Per germline, CDR1 SGHAT and CDR2 FQNNGV. CDR3 sequence reads: CASSASGEGSPLHF. CDR3 DNA sequence: TGTGCCAGCAGCGCGTCAGGGGAAGGTTCACCCCTCCACTTT.

This sequence joins TRBV20-1 and TRBJ2-7, with 12 bases identical to TRBD2. J lost 3 bases, V lost 6 bases, and 21 bases had no gene match. Germline V gene data show CDR1 as DFQATT and CDR2 as SNEGSKA (reference sequence). The CDR3 has 19 residues. CDR3 residues: CSAVQLAHPSGRAFYEQYF. CDR3 nucleotides: TGCAGTGCCGTACAACTTGCCCATCCTAGCGGGAGGGCCTTCTACGAGCAGTACTTC.